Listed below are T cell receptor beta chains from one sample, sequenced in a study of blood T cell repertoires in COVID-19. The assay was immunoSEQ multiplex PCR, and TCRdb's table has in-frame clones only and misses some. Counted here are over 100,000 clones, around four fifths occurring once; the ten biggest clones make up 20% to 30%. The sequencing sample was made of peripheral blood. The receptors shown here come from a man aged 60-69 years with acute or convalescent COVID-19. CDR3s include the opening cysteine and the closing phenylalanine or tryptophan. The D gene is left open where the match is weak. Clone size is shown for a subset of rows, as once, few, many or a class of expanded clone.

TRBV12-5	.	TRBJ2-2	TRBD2	CASGLVLAGTGELFF	TGTGCTAGTGGTTTGGTCCTAGCGGGCACCGGGGAGCTGTTTTTT
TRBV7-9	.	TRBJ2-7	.	CASSLYLTASSYEQYF	TGTGCCAGCAGCTTATATCTAACTGCTAGCTCCTACGAGCAGTACTTC
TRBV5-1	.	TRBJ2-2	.	CASTRSDTGELFF	TGCGCCAGCACCCGATCGGACACCGGGGAGCTGTTTTTT
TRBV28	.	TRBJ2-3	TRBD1	CASSSHRGPDTQYF	TGTGCCAGCAGTTCGCACAGGGGACCAGATACGCAGTATTTT
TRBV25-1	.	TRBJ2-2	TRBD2	CASTGGLSTGELFF	TGTGCCAGCACCGGGGGGTTGAGCACCGGGGAGCTGTTTTTT
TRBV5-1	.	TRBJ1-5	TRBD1	CASSPQGFDQPQHF	TGCGCCAGCAGCCCACAGGGGTTCGATCAGCCCCAGCATTTT
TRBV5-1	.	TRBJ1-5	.	CASSLDYLNQPQHF	TGCGCCAGCAGCTTGGACTACTTGAATCAGCCCCAGCATTTT
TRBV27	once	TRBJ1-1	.	CASSPTGHLNTEAFF	TGTGCCAGCAGTCCAACGGGACACTTGAACACTGAAGCTTTCTTT
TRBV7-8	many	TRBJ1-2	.	CASSPQEGSHTF	TGTGCCAGCAGCCCCCAGGAGGGTTCGCACACCTTC
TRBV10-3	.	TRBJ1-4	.	CAISDAGAGENEKLFF	TGTGCCATCAGTGACGCCGGCGCAGGGGAGAATGAAAAACTGTTTTTT
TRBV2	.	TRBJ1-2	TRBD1	CASSTHRDSYGYTF	TGTGCCAGCAGTACCCACCGGGACAGCTATGGCTACACCTTC
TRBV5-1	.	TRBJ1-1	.	CASSFGREAFF	TGCGCCAGCAGCTTTGGCAGGGAAGCTTTCTTT
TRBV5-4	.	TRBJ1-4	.	CASSPSGGGSSPKLFF	TGTGCCAGCAGCCCCTCCGGCGGGGGCTCTAGCCCAAAACTGTTTTTT
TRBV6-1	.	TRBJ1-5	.	CASSDRRSSNQPQHF	TGTGCCAGCAGTGATCGAAGGAGCAGCAATCAGCCCCAGCATTTT
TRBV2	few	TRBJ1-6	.	CASSDRVRSPLHF	TGTGCCAGCAGTGACAGGGTGCGTTCACCCCTCCACTTT
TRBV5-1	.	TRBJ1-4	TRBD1	CASSVTGTGVEKLFF	TGCGCCAGCAGCGTAACCGGGACAGGGGTAGAAAAACTGTTTTTT
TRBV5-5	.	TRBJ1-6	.	CASSFSSSYNSPLHF	TGTGCCAGCAGCTTTTCGAGCTCCTATAATTCACCCCTCCACTTT
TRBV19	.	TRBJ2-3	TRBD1	CATSGQSTDTQYF	TGTGCCACCTCGGGACAGAGCACAGATACGCAGTATTTT
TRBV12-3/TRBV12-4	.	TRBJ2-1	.	CASSAPHGQFF	TGTGCCAGCAGTGCGCCTCATGGGCAGTTCTTC
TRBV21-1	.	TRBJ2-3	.	CASSKGVGDRSCTDTQYF	TGTGCCAGCAGCAAAGGGGTTGGAGACAGATCCTGCACAGATACGCAGTATTTT
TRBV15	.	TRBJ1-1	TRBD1	CATSRYRDRETEAFF	TGTGCCACCAGCAGGTACCGGGACAGGGAAACTGAAGCTTTCTTT
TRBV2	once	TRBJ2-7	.	CASTQAGEQYF	TGTGCCAGCACTCAGGCGGGCGAGCAGTACTTC
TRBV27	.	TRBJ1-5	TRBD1	CASSPRGRGGNQPQHF	TGTGCCAGCAGTCCGAGGGGGCGCGGAGGCAATCAGCCCCAGCATTTT
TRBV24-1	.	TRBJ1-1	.	CATTPGEANTEAFF	TGTGCCACCACCCCGGGGGAGGCGAACACTGAAGCTTTCTTT
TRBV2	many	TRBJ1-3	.	CASSEQGDTIYF	TGTGCCAGCAGTGAACAGGGTGACACCATATATTTT
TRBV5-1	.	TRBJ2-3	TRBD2	CASSGTSGADTQYF	TGCGCCAGCAGCGGGACTAGCGGCGCAGATACGCAGTATTTT
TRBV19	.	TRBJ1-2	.	CASSPSSGYGYTF	TGTGCCAGTAGCCCGAGTTCAGGCTATGGCTACACCTTC
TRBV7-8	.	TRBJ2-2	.	CASSSRTANTGELFF	TGTGCCAGCAGTTCTCGGACAGCCAACACCGGGGAGCTGTTTTTT
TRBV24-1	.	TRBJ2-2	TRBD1	CATSIRTGGTGELFF	TGTGCCACCAGCATCAGGACAGGGGGTACCGGGGAGCTGTTTTTT
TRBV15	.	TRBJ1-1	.	CATSRGGNPTEAFF	TGTGCCACCAGCAGAGGCGGCAACCCCACTGAAGCTTTCTTT
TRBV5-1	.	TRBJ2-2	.	CASSLDRSTGELFF	TGCGCCAGCAGCTTGGATCGGTCCACCGGGGAGCTGTTTTTT
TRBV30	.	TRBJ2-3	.	CAFAPGVADTQYF	TGTGCCTTCGCCCCGGGGGTTGCAGATACGCAGTATTTT
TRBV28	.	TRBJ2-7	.	CATHLSGSYEQYF	TGTGCCACTCATCTTAGCGGAAGTTACGAGCAGTACTTC
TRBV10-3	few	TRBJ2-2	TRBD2	CAISDPPGLGNTGELFF	TGTGCCATCAGTGACCCACCGGGACTAGGAAACACCGGGGAGCTGTTTTTT
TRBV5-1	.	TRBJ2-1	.	CASSLEGHEQFF	TGCGCCAGCAGCTTGGAGGGGCACGAGCAGTTCTTC
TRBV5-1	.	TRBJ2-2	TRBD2	CASSLAVLAGADTGELFF	TGCGCCAGCAGCTTGGCCGTACTAGCGGGAGCCGATACCGGGGAGCTGTTTTTT
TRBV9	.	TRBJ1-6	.	CASSVGSGGNSPLHF	TGTGCCAGCAGCGTAGGGTCGGGGGGCAATTCACCCCTCCACTTT
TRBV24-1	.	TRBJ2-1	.	CATSDLGAGNEQFF	TGTGCCACCAGTGATTTAGGTGCGGGCAATGAGCAGTTCTTC
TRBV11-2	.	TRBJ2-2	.	CASSLSGEFTGELFF	TGTGCCAGCAGCTTATCTGGAGAATTCACCGGGGAGCTGTTTTTT
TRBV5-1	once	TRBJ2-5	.	CASSLQETQYF	TGCGCCAGCAGCTTGCAGGAGACCCAGTACTTC
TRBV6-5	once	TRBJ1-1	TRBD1	CASSYSQGGDTEAFF	TGTGCCAGCAGTTACTCACAGGGGGGTGACACTGAAGCTTTCTTT
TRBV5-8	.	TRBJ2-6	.	CASPRGNSGANVLTF	TGTGCCAGTCCCCGGGGGAACTCTGGGGCCAACGTCCTGACTTTC
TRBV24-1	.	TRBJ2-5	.	CATSDFGLSTGERSETQYF	TGTGCCACCAGTGATTTCGGTTTGTCGACAGGCGAGAGGTCAGAGACCCAGTACTTC
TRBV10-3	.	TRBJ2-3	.	CAISSRDTQYF	TGTGCCATCAGTTCTAGAGATACGCAGTATTTT
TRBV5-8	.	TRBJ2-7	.	CASSFGQLYEQYF	TGTGCCAGCAGCTTTGGACAACTCTACGAGCAGTACTTC
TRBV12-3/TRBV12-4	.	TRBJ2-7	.	CASSFGYEQYF	TGTGCCAGCAGTTTCGGCTACGAGCAGTACTTC
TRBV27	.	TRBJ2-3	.	CASRGGVFTDTQYF	TGTGCCAGCCGGGGAGGAGTATTCACAGATACGCAGTATTTT
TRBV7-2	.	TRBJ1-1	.	CASNLSGQTNTEAFF	TGTGCCAGCAACCTATCCGGACAGACGAACACTGAAGCTTTCTTT
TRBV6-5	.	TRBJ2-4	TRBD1	CASSALGQLKNIQYF	TGTGCCAGCAGCGCGCTGGGACAGTTGAAAAACATTCAGTACTTC